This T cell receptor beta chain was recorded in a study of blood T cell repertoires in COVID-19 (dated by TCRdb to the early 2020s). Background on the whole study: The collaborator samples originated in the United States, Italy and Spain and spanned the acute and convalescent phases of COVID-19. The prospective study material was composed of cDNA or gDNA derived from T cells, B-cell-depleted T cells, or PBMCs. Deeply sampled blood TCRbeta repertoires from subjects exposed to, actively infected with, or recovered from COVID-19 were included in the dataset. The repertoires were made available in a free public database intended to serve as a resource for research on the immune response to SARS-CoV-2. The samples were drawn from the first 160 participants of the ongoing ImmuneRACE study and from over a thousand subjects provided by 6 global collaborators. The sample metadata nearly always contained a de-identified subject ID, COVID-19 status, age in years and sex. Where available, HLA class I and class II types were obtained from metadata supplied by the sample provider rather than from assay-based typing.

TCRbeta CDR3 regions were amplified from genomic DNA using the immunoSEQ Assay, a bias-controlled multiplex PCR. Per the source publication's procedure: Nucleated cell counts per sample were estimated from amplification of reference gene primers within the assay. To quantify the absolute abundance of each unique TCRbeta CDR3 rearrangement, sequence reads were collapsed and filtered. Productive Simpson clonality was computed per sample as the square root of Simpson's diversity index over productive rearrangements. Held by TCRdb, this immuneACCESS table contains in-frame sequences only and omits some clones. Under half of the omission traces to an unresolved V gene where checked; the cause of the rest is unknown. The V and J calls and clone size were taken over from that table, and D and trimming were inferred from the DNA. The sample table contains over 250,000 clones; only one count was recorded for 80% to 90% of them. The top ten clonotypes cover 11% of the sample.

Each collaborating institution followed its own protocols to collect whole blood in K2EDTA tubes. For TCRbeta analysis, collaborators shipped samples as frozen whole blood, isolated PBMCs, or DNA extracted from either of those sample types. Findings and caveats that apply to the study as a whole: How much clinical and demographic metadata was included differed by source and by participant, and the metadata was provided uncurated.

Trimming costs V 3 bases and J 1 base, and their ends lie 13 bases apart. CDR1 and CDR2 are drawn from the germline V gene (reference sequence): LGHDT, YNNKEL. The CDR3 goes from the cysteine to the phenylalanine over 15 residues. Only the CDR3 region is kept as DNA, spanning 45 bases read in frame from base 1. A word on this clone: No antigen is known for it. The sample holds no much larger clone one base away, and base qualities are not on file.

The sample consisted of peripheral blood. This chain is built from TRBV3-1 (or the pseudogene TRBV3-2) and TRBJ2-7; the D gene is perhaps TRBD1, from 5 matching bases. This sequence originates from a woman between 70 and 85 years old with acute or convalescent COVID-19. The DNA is TGTGCCAGCAGCCACGATCGAAGGGGATCCTACGAGCAGTACTTC. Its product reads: CASSHDRRGSYEQYF.